The rows below give T cell receptor beta chains drawn from one sample of a study of neurological immune-mediated disorders. Each CDR3 protein is one row after TCRdb ran MiXCR on the 5' RACE reads. The sample carries some 86,000 distinct CDR3 sequences, just over 2.5% recorded once. The source material was PBMCs. Receptors originate from a woman aged 25-40 years with multiple sclerosis. Both conserved end residues are part of each CDR3. The D gene is left open where the match is weak. Some rows mark clone size as missing; the rest say once, few, many or name a class of expanded clone.

V	size	J	D	DNA	CDR3
TRBV20-1	many	TRBJ2-7	TRBD2	TGCAGTGCGAGAGGACTAGCGCCCGCCTACGAGCAGTACTTC	CSARGLAPAYEQYF
TRBV11-3	-	TRBJ2-5	TRBD2	TGTGCCAGCAGCGAATACCCCCGGACTAGCGGTAGAGAGACCCAGTACTTC	CASSEYPRTSGRETQYF
TRBV6-6	many	TRBJ1-5	-	TGTGCCAGCAGTTATGGGGTCCAGCCCCAGCATTTT	CASSYGVQPQHF
TRBV7-2	many	TRBJ2-6	-	TGTGCCAGCAGCCATGGGAGAACTGGGGCCAACGTCCTGACTTTC	CASSHGRTGANVLTF
TRBV20-1	many	TRBJ1-1	TRBD1	TGCAGTGCGGAGACAGGGGAATCGGACACTGAAGCTTTCTTT	CSAETGESDTEAFF
TRBV24-1	many	TRBJ2-3	TRBD1	TGTGCCACCACATCACCGGGACAGGGGCGACCTAGCGTAAGCACAGATACGCAGTATTTT	CATTSPGQGRPSVSTDTQYF
TRBV20-1	many	TRBJ1-5	TRBD1	TGCAGTGCTTCGGACAGGGGGCGAGTCAATCAGCCCCAGCATTTT	CSASDRGRVNQPQHF
TRBV29-1	many	TRBJ2-1	TRBD1	TGCAGCGTTGATCAGTCCGGACAGGGGTACAATGAGCAGTTCTTC	CSVDQSGQGYNEQFF
TRBV12-3/TRBV12-4	many	TRBJ2-7	-	TGTGCCAGCAGTTTGTATCCCTACGAGCAGTACTTC	CASSLYPYEQYF
TRBV5-1	many	TRBJ2-3	-	TGCGCCAGCAGCTTGGCCGGGAGCACAGATACGCAGTATTTT	CASSLAGSTDTQYF
TRBV15	-	TRBJ2-2	-	TGTGCCACCAGCAGAGAAATGGTATCGGGGGAGCTGTTTTTT	CATSREMVSGELFF
TRBV5-1	many	TRBJ2-6	-	TGCGCCAGCAGCTTGGTCCGAGGGTCCGGGGCCAACGTCCTGACTTTC	CASSLVRGSGANVLTF
TRBV5-4	many	TRBJ1-2	TRBD1	TGTGCCAGCAGCCCTCCGGGACAGGGGACAACGGATGGCTACACCTTC	CASSPPGQGTTDGYTF
TRBV5-1	many	TRBJ1-1	-	TGCGCCAGCAGCTTGAGCGGGGAGACTGAAGCTTTCTTT	CASSLSGETEAFF
TRBV5-1	many	TRBJ2-7	-	TGCGCCAGCAGCTCCATGTTATCCTCCTACGAGCAGTACTTC	CASSSMLSSYEQYF
TRBV5-1	many	TRBJ2-7	-	TGCGCCAGCAGCTTGGATGGACAGCGAATGAACGAGCAGTACTTC	CASSLDGQRMNEQYF
TRBV15	many	TRBJ2-2	-	TGTGCCACCAGCAGAGATGGGGGGGCGCTGGCCGGGGAGCTGTTTTTT	CATSRDGGALAGELFF
TRBV5-1	many	TRBJ2-1	TRBD2	TGCGCCAGCAGGTCCGGACTAGCGGGTTACAATGAGCAGTTCTTC	CASRSGLAGYNEQFF
TRBV6-4	many	TRBJ2-3	TRBD2	TGTGCCAGCAGCGCTGGGACTAGTAGCACAGATACGCAGTATTTT	CASSAGTSSTDTQYF
TRBV12-3/TRBV12-4	many	TRBJ2-5	-	TGTGCCAGCAGTGGCCGGGACCTGGAGGAGACCCAGTACTTC	CASSGRDLEETQYF
TRBV7-2	-	TRBJ1-3	-	TGTGCCAGCAGCCAGCTTCTTGGAAACACCATATATTTT	CASSQLLGNTIYF
TRBV7-2	many	TRBJ2-5	TRBD2	TGTGCCAGCAGCCCCCTCACGGGAGGCCCAGAGACCCAGTACTTC	CASSPLTGGPETQYF
TRBV20-1	many	TRBJ2-1	TRBD2	TGCAGTGCGGCCGGGCTAGCGGATTACAATGAGCAGTTCTTC	CSAAGLADYNEQFF
TRBV4-3	many	TRBJ1-4	-	TGCGCCAGCAGCCAAGCAGACACCAATGAAAAACTGTTTTTT	CASSQADTNEKLFF
TRBV7-8	many	TRBJ1-6	TRBD1	TGTGCCAGCAGCCGTAGTAGGGGGCAACTCGGTTCACCCCTCCACTTT	CASSRSRGQLGSPLHF
TRBV19	few	TRBJ2-3	-	TGTGCCAGTAGTTACAAGGGGACAGATACGCAGTATTTT	CASSYKGTDTQYF
TRBV5-1	many	TRBJ1-1	-	TGCGCCAGCAGCACCGCCGGGACCATCATTATCACTGAAGCTTTCTTT	CASSTAGTIIITEAFF
TRBV29-1	many	TRBJ2-5	-	TGCAGCGTACCCGGAGGGCCGATGGAGACCCAGTACTTC	CSVPGGPMETQYF
TRBV20-1	many	TRBJ1-1	-	TGCAGTGCTAGAGATCCGGCCCGGAACACTGAAGCTTTCTTT	CSARDPARNTEAFF
TRBV5-1	many	TRBJ2-7	-	TGCGCCAGCAGCTTGGGACTAAACCCCTACGAGCAGTACTTC	CASSLGLNPYEQYF
TRBV5-6	many	TRBJ2-2	-	-	CASSSPGQGLPGSCFF
TRBV7-2	many	TRBJ2-1	TRBD1	TGTGCCAGCAGCGGGACAGGGATCAATGAGCAGTTCTTC	CASSGTGINEQFF
TRBV20-1	many	TRBJ2-3	TRBD1	TGCAGTGCTAGAGATGGAAGACAGGGAACAGATACGCAGTATTTT	CSARDGRQGTDTQYF
TRBV3-1	many	TRBJ2-5	-	TGTGCCAGCAGCCAGCAGTCGGGCCTTGGGGAGACCCAGTACTTC	CASSQQSGLGETQYF
TRBV7-2	many	TRBJ2-1	-	TGTGCCAGCAGCTGGGCCACTTCCTACAATGAGCAGTTCTTC	CASSWATSYNEQFF
TRBV29-1	many	TRBJ2-5	TRBD1	TGCAGCGTCCGGGACAGGGGACAAGAGACCCAGTACTTC	CSVRDRGQETQYF
TRBV7-9	many	TRBJ1-1	-	TGTGCCAGCAGCTTAGCGAACTGGGGAACTGAAGCTTTCTTT	CASSLANWGTEAFF
TRBV5-5	many	TRBJ2-7	-	TGTGCCAGCAGCTTGGCCGGGCCCCCGACCGGCGAGCAGTACTTC	CASSLAGPPTGEQYF
TRBV20-1	many	TRBJ2-3	-	TGCAGTGCCGAGGGACGGAGCACAGATACGCAGTATTTT	CSAEGRSTDTQYF
TRBV20-1	many	TRBJ1-6	-	TGCAGTGCTAGCTACAGGGATTCACCCCTCCACTTT	CSASYRDSPLHF
TRBV3-1	many	TRBJ1-1	-	TGTGCCAGCACACCCGCGGCACTGGTCACTGAAGCTTTCTTT	CASTPAALVTEAFF
TRBV7-8	many	TRBJ1-5	-	TGTGCCAGCAGCACTAAGCGGGATCAGCCCCAGCATTTT	CASSTKRDQPQHF
TRBV5-1	many	TRBJ1-1	TRBD1	TGCGCCAGCAGCTTAGAGGGGAAAGGGGGCTTCACTGAAGCTTTCTTT	CASSLEGKGGFTEAFF
TRBV5-1	many	TRBJ2-5	TRBD1	TGCGCCAGCAGCCAGGGACAGTACCAAGAGACCCAGTACTTC	CASSQGQYQETQYF
TRBV11-3	many	TRBJ2-1	TRBD2	TGTGCCAGCAGCCAGGGACTAGCGGGAGAAGTAGATGAGCAGTTCTTC	CASSQGLAGEVDEQFF
TRBV12-3/TRBV12-4	medium-sized	TRBJ2-1	TRBD2	TGTGCCAGCAGCCAAACTAGCGGGCCCTACAATGAGCAGTTCTTC	CASSQTSGPYNEQFF